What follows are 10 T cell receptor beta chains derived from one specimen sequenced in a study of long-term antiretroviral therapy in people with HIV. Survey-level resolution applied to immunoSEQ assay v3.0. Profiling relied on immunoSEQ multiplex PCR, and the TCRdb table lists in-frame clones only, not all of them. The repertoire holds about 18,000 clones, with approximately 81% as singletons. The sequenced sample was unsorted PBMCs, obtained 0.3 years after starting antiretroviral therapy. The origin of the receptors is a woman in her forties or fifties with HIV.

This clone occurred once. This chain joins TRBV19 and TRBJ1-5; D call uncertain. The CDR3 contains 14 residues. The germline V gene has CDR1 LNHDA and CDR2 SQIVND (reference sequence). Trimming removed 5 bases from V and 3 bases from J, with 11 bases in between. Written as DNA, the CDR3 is TGTGCCAGTAGTCTACGGTCGGACAATCAGCCCCAGCATTTT. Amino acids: CASSLRSDNQPQHF.

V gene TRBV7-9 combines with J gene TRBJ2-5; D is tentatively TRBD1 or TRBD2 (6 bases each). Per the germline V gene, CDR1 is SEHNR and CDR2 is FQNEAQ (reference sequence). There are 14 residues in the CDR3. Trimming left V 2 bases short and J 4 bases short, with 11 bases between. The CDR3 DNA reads TGTGCCAGCAGCTTACGGGGGCGGGTAGAGACCCAGTACTTC. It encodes CASSLRGRVETQYF.

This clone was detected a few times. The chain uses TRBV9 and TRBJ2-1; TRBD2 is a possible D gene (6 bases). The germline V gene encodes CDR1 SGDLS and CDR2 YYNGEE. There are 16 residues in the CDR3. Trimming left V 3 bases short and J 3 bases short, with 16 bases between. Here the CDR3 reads CASSARGTELYNEQFF. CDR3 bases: TGTGCCAGCAGCGCCCGGGGGACGGAACTCTACAATGAGCAGTTCTTC.

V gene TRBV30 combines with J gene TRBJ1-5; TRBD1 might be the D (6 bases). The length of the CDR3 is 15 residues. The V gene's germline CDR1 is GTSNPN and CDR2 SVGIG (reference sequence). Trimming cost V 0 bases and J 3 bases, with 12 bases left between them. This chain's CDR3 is CAWSVKGGANQPQHF. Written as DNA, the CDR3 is TGTGCCTGGAGTGTAAAAGGGGGGGCCAATCAGCCCCAGCATTTT.

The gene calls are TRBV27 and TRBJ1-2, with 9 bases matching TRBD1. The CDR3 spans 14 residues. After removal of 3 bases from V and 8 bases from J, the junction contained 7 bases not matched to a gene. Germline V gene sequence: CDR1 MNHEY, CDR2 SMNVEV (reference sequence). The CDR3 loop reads CASSFGGQGFGYTF. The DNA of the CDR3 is TGTGCCAGCAGTTTTGGAGGACAGGGGTTCGGCTACACCTTC.

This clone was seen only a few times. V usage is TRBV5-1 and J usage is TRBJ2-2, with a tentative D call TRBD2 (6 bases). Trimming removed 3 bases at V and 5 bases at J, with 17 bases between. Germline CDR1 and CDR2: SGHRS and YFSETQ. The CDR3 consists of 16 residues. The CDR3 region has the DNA TGCGCCAGCAGCTCCGAGGCGGGAAGGGGAACCGGGGAGCTGTTTTTT. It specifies CASSSEAGRGTGELFF.

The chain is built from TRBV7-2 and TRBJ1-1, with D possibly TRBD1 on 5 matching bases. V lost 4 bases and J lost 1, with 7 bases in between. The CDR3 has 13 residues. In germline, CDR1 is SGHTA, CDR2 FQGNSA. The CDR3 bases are TGTGCCAGCAGCTGGGGCAAGAACACTGAAGCTTTCTTT. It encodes CASSWGKNTEAFF.

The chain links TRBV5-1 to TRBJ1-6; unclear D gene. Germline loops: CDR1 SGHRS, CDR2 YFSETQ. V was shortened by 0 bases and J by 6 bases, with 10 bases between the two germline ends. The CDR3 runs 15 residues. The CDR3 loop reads CASSLDLSSNSPLHF. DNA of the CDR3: TGCGCCAGCAGCTTGGATCTCAGTTCTAATTCACCCCTCCACTTT.

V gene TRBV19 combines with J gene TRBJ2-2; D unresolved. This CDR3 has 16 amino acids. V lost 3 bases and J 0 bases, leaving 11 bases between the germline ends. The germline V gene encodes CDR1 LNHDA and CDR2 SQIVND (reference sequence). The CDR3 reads CASSMSQFTNTGELFF. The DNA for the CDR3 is TGTGCCAGTAGTATGTCCCAGTTTACGAACACCGGGGAGCTGTTTTTT. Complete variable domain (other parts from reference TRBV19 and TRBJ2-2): DGGITQSPKYLFRKEGQNVTLSCEQNLNHDAMYWYRQDPGQGLRLIYYSQIVNDFQKGDIAEGYSVSREKKESFPLTVTSAQKNPTAFYLCASSMSQFTNTGELFFGEGSRLTVL.

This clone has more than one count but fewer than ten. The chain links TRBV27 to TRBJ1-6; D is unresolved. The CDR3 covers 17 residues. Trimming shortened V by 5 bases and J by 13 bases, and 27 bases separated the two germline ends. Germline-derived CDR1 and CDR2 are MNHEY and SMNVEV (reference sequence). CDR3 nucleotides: TGTGCCAGCAGTCACACCGGGTGGGCACTAGCTAATCACCCCCTCCACTTT. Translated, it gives CASSHTGWALANHPLHF.